These 8 T cell receptor beta chains originate from one sample sequenced in a study of CD8 T cells in ankylosing spondylitis. TCRdb processed the 5' RACE reads anew with MiXCR; each CDR3 protein has one entry. The top ten clones hold under 1.2% of a sample with approximately 400,000 distinct CDR3 sequences, 15% to 20% of them seen once. Their specific antigens are unknown. The study's findings and limits: Within ankylosing spondylitis blood, a TCR beta motif made up of under 10 highly homologous variants appeared to be characteristic.

The sequenced sample was blood, either unsorted or a sorted T cell fraction (not recorded which). The receptors stem from a male donor with ankylosing spondylitis.

In DNA, the CDR3 is TGCAGTGCTAGAGATCCAGGGGGCAGATACAATGAGCAGTTCTTC. Translation: CSARDPGGRYNEQFF. The chain combines TRBV20-1 with TRBJ2-1; 8 bases line up with TRBD1. The CDR3 totals 15 residues. Unmatched junction bases numbered 5, after V lost 0 bases and J lost 4 bases. CDR1 is DFQATT, CDR2 SNEGSKA, per germline (reference sequence).

J is TRBJ2-5 and V is TRBV10-3; D perhaps matches TRBD1 (6 bases). Germline V lookup: CDR1 ENHRY, CDR2 SYGVKD. This CDR3 comprises 13 residues. Trimming left V 5 bases short and J 2 bases short, with 9 bases between. The CDR3 bases are TGTGCCATCAGTATCGGACAGCAAGAGACCCAGTACTTC. Amino acid sequence: CAISIGQQETQYF.

V and J are TRBV14 and TRBJ2-1; D is unresolved. Trimming removed 0 bases from V and 11 bases from J, with 11 bases in between. Germline CDR1 reads SGHDN; CDR2 reads FVKESK. CDR3 length: 13 amino acids. CDR3 sequence reads: CASSQEMWAKQFF. The CDR3 coding sequence is TGTGCCAGCAGCCAAGAGATGTGGGCTAAGCAGTTCTTC.

The J gene is TRBJ1-1, the V gene TRBV29-1; the match to TRBD1 covers 11 bases. Germline V CDR1 and CDR2: SQVTM, ANQGSEA. CDR3 length: 17 residues. The J segment lost 1 base and the V segment lost 4 bases, leaving 11 bases of the junction unmatched. The CDR3 DNA reads TGCAGCGTTGGGAGGTCGGACAGGGGGCTGGGGAACACTGAAGCTTTCTTT. Translation: CSVGRSDRGLGNTEAFF.

This clonotype turned up a few times. Here the CDR3 DNA reads TGCAGTGGAAGGGCAACTAGCGGGGGAAATGAGCAGTTCTTC. Translating it yields CSGRATSGGNEQFF. V gene TRBV20-1 combines with J gene TRBJ2-1; 11 positions match TRBD2. CDR1 is DFQATT, CDR2 SNEGSKA, per germline (reference sequence). Losses at the gene ends were 7 bases for V and 7 bases for J; bases not matched to a gene: 9. CDR3 length: 14 residues.

The rearrangement joins TRBV3-1 to TRBJ1-2, with 8 bases fitting TRBD1. V lost 4 bases and J lost 5; bases outside the gene matches: 9. Per germline, CDR1 LGHDT and CDR2 YNNKEL (reference sequence). CDR3 length equals 15 residues. The CDR3 DNA sequence: TGTGCCAGCAGCCGGAGGGGGACAGGAGGGTATGGCTACACCTTC. Its protein product is CASSRRGTGGYGYTF.

V is TRBV7-7 and J is TRBJ2-7; 14 nucleotides align to TRBD2. Germline trimming cut 2 bases from V and 6 bases from J; bases unmatched to any gene: 3. The CDR3 is made up of 15 amino acids. Per germline, CDR1 SSHAT and CDR2 FNYEAQ (reference sequence). The CDR3 nucleotides are TGTGCCAGCAGCTTATTGGGACTAGCGGGAGTCGAGCAGTACTTC. Protein: CASSLLGLAGVEQYF.

V gene TRBV12-3 or TRBV12-4 combines with J gene TRBJ1-2, with 7 nucleotides matching TRBD1. V lost 4 bases, J lost 3 bases, and 8 bases stayed unmatched. The CDR3 covers 15 residues. The CDR3, as DNA: TGTGCCAGCAGTTCTAGACAGGGTTGGGACTATGGCTACACCTTC. This codes for CASSSRQGWDYGYTF.